This passage covers 16 T cell receptor beta chains from one sample sequenced in a study of blood T cells in healthy people across ages. Primers used in a second PCR of about 7 to 12 cycles were a sample-barcoded 5' primer and a J-beta primer mix. Each CDR3 protein gets one entry after TCRdb re-called the 5' RACE reads with MiXCR. Seen here are 550,000 to 650,000 distinct CDR3 sequences, around 31% observed once, and the top ten hold more than 15%. Input material: blood. The receptors originated from a woman older than 75 in good health.

The chain links TRBV5-1 to TRBJ2-7; D is perhaps TRBD2 (6 bases). CDR3 length equals 15 residues. With 1 base removed from V and 7 bases from J, the gap between germline ends came to 18 bases. The V gene's germline CDR1 is SGHRS and CDR2 YFSETQ. CDR3 protein: CASSLRTASEGEQYF. In DNA form, the CDR3 reads TGCGCCAGCAGCTTGCGAACGGCTAGCGAGGGTGAGCAGTACTTC. Full variable domain (missing parts from reference TRBV5-1 and TRBJ2-7): KAGVTQTPRYLIKTRGQQVTLSCSPISGHRSVSWYQQTPGQGLQFLFEYFSETQRNKGNFPGRFSGRQFSNSRSEMNVSTLELGDSALYLCASSLRTASEGEQYFGPGTRLTVT.

This clonotype was counted many times. The CDR3 nucleotides read TGTGCCAGCAGCCAAGCGGGGTCGAGGGGAAACATTCAGTACTTC. It is translated as CASSQAGSRGNIQYF. The chain employs TRBV3-1 and TRBJ2-4; the D call may be TRBD1 or TRBD2 (5 bases each). Per the germline V gene, CDR1 is LGHDT and CDR2 is YNNKEL (reference sequence). This CDR3 spans 15 amino acids. Trimming took 1 base from V and 6 from J, leaving 13 bases between them.

This clonotype was detected ten times or more. The chain combines TRBV27 with TRBJ2-3; 11 nucleotides match TRBD2. The CDR3 has 15 amino acids. Looked up from germline, CDR1 is MNHEY and CDR2 is SMNVEV (reference sequence). V lost 6 bases to trimming and J lost 3 bases; unmatched junction nucleotides: 5. The CDR3 DNA reads as TGTGCCAGCAGACCCCGGACTAGCGGGACAGATACGCAGTATTTT. Translated: CASRPRTSGTDTQYF.

In regard to this clonotype: This sequence may be a read error, since a much larger clone differs from it by one base. The J gene is TRBJ2-1, the V gene TRBV5-6; tentatively, D is TRBD2 (5 bases). The V end lost 6 bases, the J end lost 13 bases, and 32 bases lay between the germline ends. This CDR3 comprises 17 residues. The germline CDR1 and CDR2 sequences are SGHDT and YYEEEE. The CDR3 nucleotides read TGTGCCAGCACCAACTCTTTCGAGGGCAAGCACCGAGAGACCCAGTTCTTC. The encoded protein is CASTNSFEGKHRETQFF. Filled out from reference TRBV5-6 and TRBJ2-1, the complete variable domain reads DAGVTQSPTHLIKTRGQQVTLRCSPKSGHDTVSWYQQALGQGPQFIFQYYEEEERQRGNFPDRFSGHQFPNYSSELNVNALLLGDSALYLCASTNSFEGKHRETQFFGPGTRLTVL.

This clonotype was seen at least ten times. V and J are TRBV24-1 and TRBJ2-1; tentative D call: TRBD2 (5 bases). The CDR3 runs to 17 residues. The V and J ends lost 7 bases and 1 base respectively, with 19 bases between them. The germline gives CDR1 KGHDR, CDR2 SFDVKD. Here the CDR3 DNA reads TGTGCCACCAGCACCCCCGGGGTTCCGGGTTCCTACAATGAGCAGTTCTTC. This translates into CATSTPGVPGSYNEQFF.

This clonotype was seen only a few times. The chain links TRBV6-2 or TRBV6-3 to TRBJ1-1; 9 bases are shared with TRBD1. The CDR3 totals 14 residues. V lost 6 bases and J lost 4; bases outside the gene matches: 6. Germline loops: CDR1 MNHEY, CDR2 SVGEGT. Here the CDR3 reads CASRDRGASTEAFF. The CDR3 nucleotides are TGTGCCAGCAGGGACAGGGGAGCGAGCACTGAAGCTTTCTTT.

In this sample, this clonotype turned up many times. This chain uses TRBV12-3 or TRBV12-4 with TRBJ1-2; 9 nucleotides agree with TRBD1. V lost 7 bases, J lost 2 bases, and 5 bases stayed unmatched. The CDR3 has 14 amino acids. The CDR3 DNA is TGTGCCAGCACCCGGACAGGGGTAAACTATGGCTACACCTTC. This encodes CASTRTGVNYGYTF.

V and J are TRBV7-2 and TRBJ2-7, with D possibly being TRBD2 (6 bases). The CDR3 has 16 residues. V lost 1 base to trimming and J lost 2 bases, with 15 bases between them. The V gene's germline CDR1 is SGHTA and CDR2 FQGNSA. The CDR3 sequence is CASSLGRWEETYEQYF. Written as DNA, the CDR3 is TGTGCCAGCAGCTTAGGCAGGTGGGAGGAAACCTACGAGCAGTACTTC.

V usage is TRBV9 and J usage is TRBJ1-1, with 9 bases fitting TRBD1. The CDR3 loop spans 14 amino acids. J gave up 3 bases and V 4 bases, and 4 bases lay outside the gene matches. Germline V gene data show CDR1 as SGDLS and CDR2 as YYNGEE. CDR3 loop: CASSRQGGDTEAFF. CDR3 DNA sequence: TGTGCCAGCAGCAGACAGGGGGGGGACACTGAAGCTTTCTTT.

This clonotype has a count of ten or more. This could be a read error, since a much larger clone is one nucleotide away. The rearrangement links TRBV28 to TRBJ2-5; the match to TRBD2 covers 10 bases. This CDR3 has 15 residues. The J segment lost 11 bases and the V segment lost 6 bases, leaving 15 bases of the junction unmatched. Germline loops: CDR1 MDHEN, CDR2 SYDVKM. The CDR3 sequence is CASSLSGGAGNEQYF. CDR3 nucleotides: TGTGCCAGCAGCCTCAGCGGGGGGGCGGGCAATGAGCAGTACTTC.

This clonotype was recorded many times. The chain joins TRBV20-1 to TRBJ2-3, with no clear D. Germline V gene sequence: CDR1 DFQATT, CDR2 SNEGSKA (reference sequence). The CDR3 consists of 11 residues. This chain's CDR3 is CSLPRLDTQYF. The CDR3 nucleotides are TGCAGCCTTCCCCGCCTAGATACGCAGTATTTT.

Turning to this clonotype: A single base separates this from a much larger clone, so it may be a read error. The genes are TRBV5-1 and TRBJ2-1; D not certain. This CDR3 is built from 15 residues. V was trimmed by 4 bases and J by 10 bases, leaving 21 bases between them. Germline V CDR1 and CDR2: SGHRS, YFSETQ. For the CDR3, the DNA is TGCGCCAGCAGCCAGACCAAGGGTGTTGTCAACGAGCAGTTCTTC. Its translation is CASSQTKGVVNEQFF. The full variable domain, with the rest looked up from reference TRBV5-1 and TRBJ2-1, is KAGVTQTPRYLIKTRGQQVTLSCSPISGHRSVSWYQQTPGQGLQFLFEYFSETQRNKGNFPGRFSGRQFSNSRSEMNVSTLELGDSALYLCASSQTKGVVNEQFFGPGTRLTVL.

V and J are TRBV20-1 and TRBJ2-1; the D call may be TRBD1 or TRBD2 (6 bases each). This CDR3 is built from 15 residues. Germline CDR1 and CDR2: DFQATT and SNEGSKA (reference sequence). With 4 bases removed from V and 0 bases from J, the gap between germline ends came to 13 bases. This chain's CDR3 is CSAIRGDSSYNEQFF. As DNA, the CDR3 is TGCAGTGCTATTAGGGGGGATAGCTCCTACAATGAGCAGTTCTTC.

The rearrangement joins TRBV12-3 or TRBV12-4 to TRBJ1-1; no reliable D call. The V gene lost 7 bases and the J gene lost 1 base, with 16 bases spanning the gap. The length of the CDR3 is 15 residues. CDR3 protein: CASTPSLAGNTEAFF. The CDR3 DNA sequence: TGTGCCAGCACTCCTTCTTTAGCAGGGAACACTGAAGCTTTCTTT.

Concerning this clonotype: A clone one base away is much larger, so this may be a read error. The rearrangement uses TRBV5-1 and TRBJ2-7; possible D gene TRBD2, 6 bases. The CDR3 runs to 14 residues. Trimming left V 0 bases short and J 9 bases short, with 16 bases between. The germline gives CDR1 SGHRS, CDR2 YFSETQ. CDR3 nucleotide sequence: TGCGCCAGCAGCTTGGGGGGAGGCCAAAACATGCAGTACTTC. Protein product: CASSLGGGQNMQYF.

This clonotype was observed a handful of times. CDR3 amino acids: CASSEGLAGRQFNEQFF. The CDR3 bases are TGTGCCAGTAGCGAGGGACTAGCGGGGAGGCAGTTCAATGAGCAGTTCTTC. The V call is TRBV5-4, the J call TRBJ2-1, with 13 nucleotides matching TRBD2. With 8 bases clipped from V and 6 bases from J, the junction kept 14 bases outside the gene matches. This CDR3 is 17 amino acids long. Looked up from germline, CDR1 is SGHNT and CDR2 is YYREEE (reference sequence). The variable domain in full, with the rest retrieved from reference TRBV5-4 and TRBJ2-1, is ETGVTQSPTHLIKTRGQQVTLRCSSQSGHNTVSWYQQALGQGPQFIFQYYREEENGRGNFPPRFSGLQFPNYSSELNVNALELDDSALYLCASSEGLAGRQFNEQFFGPGTRLTVL.